This T cell receptor beta chain was identified in a study of T-cell memory formation after mild COVID-19. Study conclusions and caveats: Whether day 37 second-wave clones are SARS-CoV-2-specific was not confirmed. Balance between CD4 and CD8 was seen in clones contracting day 15 to 85, and a CD4+ lean was seen in later expanders.

TCRdb fed the 5' RACE reads into MiXCR, producing one record per CDR3 protein. The sample lists 58,000 or so distinct CDR3 sequences; approximately 30% were seen once. Concerning this clonotype: Its antigen is not identified.

The V gene lost 6 bases and the J gene lost 4 bases, with 15 bases spanning the gap. Germline assignment: CDR1 SGDLS and CDR2 YYNGEE. This CDR3 region has 14 residues. The sequenced material came from PBMCs or a T cell subset sorted from them (not recorded which). The V gene is TRBV9, the J gene TRBJ2-3; possible D gene TRBD1, 6 bases. The clonotype was recovered from a young man who had mild COVID-19 (a few samples of this study predate the infection). Cell type and time point are not known. CDR3 sequence reads: CASNGAGVPDTQYF. CDR3 DNA sequence: TGTGCCAGCAATGGGGCAGGGGTCCCAGATACGCAGTATTTT.